This T cell receptor beta chain was sequenced in a study of technical replicates of blood from a handful of donors. This CDR3 comprises 15 residues. V lost 0 bases and J lost 2; bases outside the gene matches: 2. CDR1 SQVTM and CDR2 ANQGSEA come from the germline V gene. Measured with immunoSEQ multiplex PCR; TCRdb has only the in-frame clones, and not every one. This sample has 70,000 or so clones; 91% occur once, and the top ten carry roughly 0.4%. The chain links TRBV29-1 to TRBJ2-7; 12 bases fit TRBD2. This receptor was obtained from a human donor in good health. Some clones in this sample may be carry-over from other donors' samples. Sample: T cells isolated from PBMCs. Here the CDR3 DNA reads TGCAGCGTTGAAGATCGGACTAGCGGGACCTACGAGCAGTACTTC. It specifies CSVEDRTSGTYEQYF.